These T cell receptor beta chains were read from a single sample in a study of Graves' ophthalmopathy and Graves' hyperthyroidism. TCRdb analysed the multiplex PCR reads with MiXCR anew, one entry per CDR3 protein. The sample has 350,000 or so distinct CDR3 sequences, 17% seen once; the top ten hold about 12%. The sequencing input was peripheral blood. The source of these receptors is an adult man with Graves' ophthalmopathy. Each CDR3 is given with its conserved first and last residue. The D gene is left open where the match is weak. The size entry is marked missing in some rows and otherwise reads once, few, many or a size class.

>TRBJ2-3|TRBV6-2/TRBV6-3|many|TRBD2
TGTGCCAGCAGTTCAGGACTAGTGACGCAGTATTTT
CASSSGLVTQYF
>TRBJ1-5|TRBV7-8|many|-
TGTGCCAGCAGCTCGGGGGGGGGGTATCAGCCCCAGCATTTT
CASSSGGGYQPQHF
>TRBJ1-2|TRBV12-3/TRBV12-4|once|-
TGTGCCAGCAGGCCCTCGGGGGATAACTATGGCTACACCTTC
CASRPSGDNYGYTF
>TRBJ2-7|TRBV6-2/TRBV6-3|many|-
TGTGCCAGCATCGGGACCCCCCGGATTCTCGGCTTCTACGAGCAGTACTTC
CASIGTPRILGFYEQYF
>TRBJ2-5|TRBV24-1|-|-
TGTGCCACCAGTGAGAGAAACACCTATCCAGAGACCCAGTACTTC
CATSERNTYPETQYF
>TRBJ2-5|TRBV20-1|many|TRBD2
TGCAGTGCTAGGAGCGGGGGGCCCCAAGAGACCCAGTACTTC
CSARSGGPQETQYF
>TRBJ1-3|TRBV4-1|many|-
TGCGCCAGCAGCCTCCGGGGCGTGGGCTCTGGAAACACCATATATTTT
CASSLRGVGSGNTIYF
>TRBJ2-5|TRBV20-1|many|TRBD1
TGCAGTGCTGTAAGTCGACAGGGGTCGGAAGAGACCCAGTACTTC
CSAVSRQGSEETQYF
>TRBJ2-5|TRBV6-1|many|TRBD2
TGTGCCAGCATGAGCGGGAGGGCCCGGGTGGAGACCCAGTACTTC
CASMSGRARVETQYF
>TRBJ2-5|TRBV6-1|few|-
TGTGCCAGCAGTGAAGCTAGCGGAACCCAAGAGACCCAGTACTTC
CASSEASGTQETQYF
>TRBJ2-6|TRBV6-2/TRBV6-3|many|-
TGTGCCAGCAGCCACCAGGAGTTCTCTGGGGCCAACGTCCTGACTTTC
CASSHQEFSGANVLTF
>TRBJ2-5|TRBV11-3|many|-
TGTGCCAGCAGTGTGGGTGTTACAGAGACCCAGTACTTC
CASSVGVTETQYF
>TRBJ2-7|TRBV6-1|many|-
TGTGCCAGCAGACGGGACACCCGCTCCTACGAGCAGTACTTC
CASRRDTRSYEQYF
>TRBJ1-1|TRBV12-3/TRBV12-4|many|-
TGTGCCAGCAGTCCGCGGGGTGGGGGCGTCTTCACTGAAGCTTTCTTT
CASSPRGGGVFTEAFF
>TRBJ2-7|TRBV11-3|many|-
TGTGCCAGCAGCTTCGGGCCTGCCTACGAGCAGTACTTC
CASSFGPAYEQYF
>TRBJ1-5|TRBV5-6|many|-
TGTGCCAGCAGTGCTAATCAGCCCCAGCATTTT
CASSANQPQHF
>TRBJ1-5|TRBV12-3/TRBV12-4|once|TRBD1
TGTGCCAGCAGCCGGACAGGGGGCAGGGAGCCCCAGCATTTT
CASSRTGGREPQHF
>TRBJ2-7|TRBV6-2/TRBV6-3|-|TRBD2
TGTGCCAGCAGTCCCCCAGCGGGAGCAAAATACGAGCAGTACTTC
CASSPPAGAKYEQYF
>TRBJ2-5|TRBV9|many|TRBD1
TGTGCCAGCAGCTTCAGAGGGACAGGGAAAGAGACCCAGTACTTC
CASSFRGTGKETQYF
>TRBJ1-6|TRBV28|-|-
TGTGCCAGCGGGGGACGTCAACTCCTCCTCCACTTT
CASGGRQLLLHF
>TRBJ1-5|TRBV18|many|-
TGTGCCAGCTCACCTACAGAAGGGGCCCAGCATTTT
CASSPTEGAQHF
>TRBJ2-2|TRBV5-5|many|-
TGTGCCAGCAGCTTGAGGGTGCAGGGGTTATACGGGGAGCTGTTTTTT
CASSLRVQGLYGELFF
>TRBJ2-7|TRBV7-9|-|-
TGTGCCAGCAGCCATAGCGGCAGCGGTTGGGAGCAGTACTTC
CASSHSGSGWEQYF
>TRBJ2-7|TRBV4-1|many|TRBD1
TGCGCCAGCAGCAACTTAGGGGACAGGAAGTACGAGCAGTACTTC
CASSNLGDRKYEQYF
>TRBJ1-3|TRBV11-2|many|-
TGTGCCAGCAGCTGGGAGGTCCCGAACTCTGGAAACACCATATATTTT
CASSWEVPNSGNTIYF
>TRBJ1-1|TRBV27|many|TRBD1
TGTGCCAGCAGTTTATCTATCAGGGGGCCTTTGATGAACACTGAAGCTTTCTTT
CASSLSIRGPLMNTEAFF
>TRBJ1-2|TRBV20-1|many|-
TGCAGTGCTAGAGGAACGGGGGCCGGCTACACCTTC
CSARGTGAGYTF
>TRBJ2-7|TRBV7-8|many|-
TGTGCCAGCAGCTTACGGGTTAGCAGCTACGAGCAGTACTTC
CASSLRVSSYEQYF
>TRBJ2-7|TRBV12-3/TRBV12-4|many|TRBD2
TGTGCCAGCAGTTTACTAGCGGAGTTATTCTACGAGCAGTACTTC
CASSLLAELFYEQYF
>TRBJ2-7|TRBV10-3|many|TRBD1
TGTGCCACCGGAGGGGACAGGGGTTACGAGCAGTACTTC
CATGGDRGYEQYF
>TRBJ1-2|TRBV13|many|-
TGTGCCAGCAGCAGCAGGGAGTACGGCTATGGCTACACCTTC
CASSSREYGYGYTF
>TRBJ1-2|TRBV5-1|many|-
TGCGCCAGCAGCTTGAGTGGGGTTATCTATGGCTACACCTTC
CASSLSGVIYGYTF
>TRBJ1-5|TRBV20-1|once|TRBD1
TGCAGTGCTAGGGACAGGGAACGTCAGCCCCAGCATTTT
CSARDRERQPQHF
>TRBJ1-5|TRBV19|many|TRBD1
TGTGCCAGTAGTACCTCCGGACAGGGTATGCTTTTCGGTCAGCCCCAGCATTTT
CASSTSGQGMLFGQPQHF
>TRBJ2-5|TRBV7-3|many|-
TGTGCCAGCAGCTTAGGGGGGCCTGGAGAGACCCAGTACTTC
CASSLGGPGETQYF
>TRBJ2-4|TRBV20-1|-|TRBD2
TGCGCGGGAGGAGAGTGGTCTCTAGCCAAAAACATTCAGTACTTC
CAGGEWSLAKNIQYF
>TRBJ2-7|TRBV28|many|TRBD1
TGTGCCAGCAGCACAGGGGCCCCTTACGAGCAGTACTTC
CASSTGAPYEQYF
>TRBJ1-6|TRBV6-5|many|TRBD1
TGTGCCAGCAGGATTGGACAGGGAAATTCACCCCTCCACTTT
CASRIGQGNSPLHF
>TRBJ1-1|TRBV6-1|-|-
TGTGCCAGCAGTGAATTGGGGGGGGCAATGAACACTGAAGCTTTCTTT
CASSELGGAMNTEAFF
>TRBJ1-6|TRBV10-3|many|-
TGTGCCATCAGTGGGGAACAGGGTCCGAATTCACCCCTCCACTTT
CAISGEQGPNSPLHF
>TRBJ1-2|TRBV20-1|many|-
TGCAGTGCTAGACTAAAGGCCAACTATGGCTACACCTTC
CSARLKANYGYTF
>TRBJ2-5|TRBV6-2/TRBV6-3|many|TRBD2
TGTGCCAGCAGCGGACTAGCGGGGTCCAGGGAGACCCAGTACTTC
CASSGLAGSRETQYF
>TRBJ1-5|TRBV6-5|many|-
TGTGCCAGCAGTTACGGGGCTAATCAGCCCCAGCATTTT
CASSYGANQPQHF
>TRBJ2-2|TRBV4-3|many|-
TGCGCCAGCAGCCAAGATGTGGGGTGGAACACCGGGGAGCTGTTTTTT
CASSQDVGWNTGELFF
>TRBJ2-2|TRBV12-3/TRBV12-4|many|-
TGTGCCAGCAGTTCAACGGGAGAGGGGGCCGGGGAGCTGTTTTTT
CASSSTGEGAGELFF
>TRBJ1-1|TRBV6-1|-|-
TGTGCCATCTGGGGCTACACTGAAGCTTACTTT
CAIWGYTEAYF
>TRBJ2-2|TRBV6-1|-|-
TGTGCCAGCGTCGAGCAGGGCGGGACCGGGGAGCTGTTTTTT
CASVEQGGTGELFF
>TRBJ1-2|TRBV10-3|many|-
TGTGCCACGGGCGAACGCTATGGCTACACCTTC
CATGERYGYTF
>TRBJ2-5|TRBV4-2|few|-
TGTGCCAGCAGCCAACATTCGGTTTATGGGGAGACCCAGTACTTC
CASSQHSVYGETQYF
>TRBJ2-7|TRBV28|few|TRBD1
TGTGCCAGCAGTTCCACGGGACAGGGTCTTTACGAGCAGTACTTC
CASSSTGQGLYEQYF
>TRBJ1-1|TRBV6-2/TRBV6-3|few|-
TGTGCCAGCAGTCCCCTCAGTGCTGCTGAAGCTTTCTTT
CASSPLSAAEAFF
>TRBJ1-1|TRBV20-1|many|-
TGCAGGGGGGACGGGCAAATGAACACTGAAGCTTTCTTT
CRGDGQMNTEAFF
>TRBJ2-2|TRBV5-1|many|-
TGCGCCAGCAGCTTGGAACAGGGGAACACCGGGGAGCTGTTTTTT
CASSLEQGNTGELFF